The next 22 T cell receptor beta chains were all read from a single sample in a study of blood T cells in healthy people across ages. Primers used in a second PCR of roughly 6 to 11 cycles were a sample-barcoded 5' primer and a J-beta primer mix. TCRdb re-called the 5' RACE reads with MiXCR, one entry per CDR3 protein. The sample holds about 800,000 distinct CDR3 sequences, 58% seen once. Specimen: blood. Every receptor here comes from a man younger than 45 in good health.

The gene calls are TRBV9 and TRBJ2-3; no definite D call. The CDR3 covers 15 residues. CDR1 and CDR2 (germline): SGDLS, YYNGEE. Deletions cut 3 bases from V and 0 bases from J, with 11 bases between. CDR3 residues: CASSGWRESTDTQYF. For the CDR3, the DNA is TGTGCCAGCAGCGGATGGAGAGAAAGCACAGATACGCAGTATTTT. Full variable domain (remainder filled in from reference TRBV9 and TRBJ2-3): DSGVTQTPKHLITATGQRVTLRCSPRSGDLSVYWYQQSLDQGLQFLIQYYNGEERAKGNILERFSAQQFPDLHSELNLSSLELGDSALYFCASSGWRESTDTQYFGPGTRLTVL.

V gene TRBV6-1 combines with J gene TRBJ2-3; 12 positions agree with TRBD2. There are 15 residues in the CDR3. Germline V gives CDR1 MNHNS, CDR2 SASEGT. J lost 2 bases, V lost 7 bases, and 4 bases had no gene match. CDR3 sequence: CASTLAGGPTDTQYF. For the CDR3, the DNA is TGTGCCAGCACCCTAGCGGGGGGGCCCACAGATACGCAGTATTTT.

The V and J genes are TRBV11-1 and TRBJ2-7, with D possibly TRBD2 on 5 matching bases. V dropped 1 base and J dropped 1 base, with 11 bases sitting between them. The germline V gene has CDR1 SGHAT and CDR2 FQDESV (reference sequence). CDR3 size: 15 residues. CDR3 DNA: TGTGCCAGCAGCTTAGAGGTGGGAGTTTCCTACGAGCAGTACTTC. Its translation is CASSLEVGVSYEQYF.

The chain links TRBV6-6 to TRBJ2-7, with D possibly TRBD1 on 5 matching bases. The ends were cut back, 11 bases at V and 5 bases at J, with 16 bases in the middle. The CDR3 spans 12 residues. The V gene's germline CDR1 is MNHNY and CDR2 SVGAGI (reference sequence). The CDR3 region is CAQMGQAHEQYF. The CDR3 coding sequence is TGTGCCCAAATGGGGCAGGCCCACGAGCAGTACTTC.

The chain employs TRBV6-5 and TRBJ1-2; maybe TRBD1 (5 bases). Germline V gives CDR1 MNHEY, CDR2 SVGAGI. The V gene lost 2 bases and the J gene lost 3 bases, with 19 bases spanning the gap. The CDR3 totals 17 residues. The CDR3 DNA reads TGTGCCAGCAGTTACGACGGGCAGGGTGGGCAATACTATGGCTACACCTTC. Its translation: CASSYDGQGGQYYGYTF.

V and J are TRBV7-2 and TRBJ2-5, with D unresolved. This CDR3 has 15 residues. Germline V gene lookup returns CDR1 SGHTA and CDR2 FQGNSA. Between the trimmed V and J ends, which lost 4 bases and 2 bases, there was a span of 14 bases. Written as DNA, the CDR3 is TGTGCCAGCAGCTCAACAACAGCCCTACAAGAGACCCAGTACTTC. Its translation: CASSSTTALQETQYF.

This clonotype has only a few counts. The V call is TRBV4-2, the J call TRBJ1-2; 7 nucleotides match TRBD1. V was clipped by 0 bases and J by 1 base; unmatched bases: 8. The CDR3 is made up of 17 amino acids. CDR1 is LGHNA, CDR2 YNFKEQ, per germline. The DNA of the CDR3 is TGTGCCAGCAGCCAAGACGGAGACAGGGCACTTAACTATGGCTACACCTTC. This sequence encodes CASSQDGDRALNYGYTF.

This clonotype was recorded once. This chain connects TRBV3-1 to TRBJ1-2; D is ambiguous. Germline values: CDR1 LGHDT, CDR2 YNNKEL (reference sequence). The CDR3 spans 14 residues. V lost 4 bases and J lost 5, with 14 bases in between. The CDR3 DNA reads TGTGCCAGCAGCCGAATAGGTTTTGGTTATGGCTACACCTTC. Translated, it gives CASSRIGFGYGYTF.

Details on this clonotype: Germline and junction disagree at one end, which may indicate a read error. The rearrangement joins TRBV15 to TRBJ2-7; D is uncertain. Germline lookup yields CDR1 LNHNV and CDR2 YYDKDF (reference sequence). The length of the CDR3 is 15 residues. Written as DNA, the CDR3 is TGTGCCACCAGCAACCGGGCCAACGGAATCTACGAGCTGTACTTC. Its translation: CATSNRANGIYELYF.

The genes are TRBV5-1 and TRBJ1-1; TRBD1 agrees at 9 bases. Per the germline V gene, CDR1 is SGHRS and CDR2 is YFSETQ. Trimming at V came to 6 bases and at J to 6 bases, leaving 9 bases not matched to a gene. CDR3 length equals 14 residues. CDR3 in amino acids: CASIPTGGEAEAFF. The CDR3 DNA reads TGCGCCAGCATCCCGACAGGGGGAGAAGCTGAAGCTTTCTTT.

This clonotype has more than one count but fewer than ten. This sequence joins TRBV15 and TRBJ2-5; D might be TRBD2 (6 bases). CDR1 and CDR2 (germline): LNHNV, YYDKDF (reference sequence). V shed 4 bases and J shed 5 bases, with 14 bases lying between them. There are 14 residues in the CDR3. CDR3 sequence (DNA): TGTGCCACCAGCATTGGTGGTGGGGGGGAGACCCAGTACTTC. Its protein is CATSIGGGGETQYF. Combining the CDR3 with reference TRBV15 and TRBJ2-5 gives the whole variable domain DAMVIQNPRYQVTQFGKPVTLSCSQTLNHNVMYWYQQKSSQAPKLLFHYYDKDFNNEADTPDNFQSRRPNTSFCFLDIRSPGLGDTAMYLCATSIGGGGETQYFGPGTRLLVL.

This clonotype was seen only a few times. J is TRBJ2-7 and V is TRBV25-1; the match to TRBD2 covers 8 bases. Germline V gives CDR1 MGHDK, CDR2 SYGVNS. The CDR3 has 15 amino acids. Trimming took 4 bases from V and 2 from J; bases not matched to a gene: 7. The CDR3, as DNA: TGTGCCAGCAGTGCGAATAGCGGGGCAACCTACGAGCAGTACTTC. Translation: CASSANSGATYEQYF.

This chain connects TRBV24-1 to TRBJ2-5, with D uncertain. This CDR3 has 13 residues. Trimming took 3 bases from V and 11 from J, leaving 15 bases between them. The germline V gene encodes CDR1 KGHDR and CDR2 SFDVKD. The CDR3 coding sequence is TGTGCCACCAGTGATCGTTTATGGGGTGAGCAGTACTTC. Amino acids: CATSDRLWGEQYF.

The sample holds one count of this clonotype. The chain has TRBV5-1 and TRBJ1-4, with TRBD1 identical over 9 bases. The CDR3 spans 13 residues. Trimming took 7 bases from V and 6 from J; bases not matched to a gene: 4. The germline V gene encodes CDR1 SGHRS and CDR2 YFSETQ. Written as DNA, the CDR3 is TGCGCCAGCCCGACAGGGGGTGATGAAAAACTGTTTTTT. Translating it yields CASPTGGDEKLFF. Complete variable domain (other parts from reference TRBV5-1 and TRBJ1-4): KAGVTQTPRYLIKTRGQQVTLSCSPISGHRSVSWYQQTPGQGLQFLFEYFSETQRNKGNFPGRFSGRQFSNSRSEMNVSTLELGDSALYLCASPTGGDEKLFFGSGTQLSVL.

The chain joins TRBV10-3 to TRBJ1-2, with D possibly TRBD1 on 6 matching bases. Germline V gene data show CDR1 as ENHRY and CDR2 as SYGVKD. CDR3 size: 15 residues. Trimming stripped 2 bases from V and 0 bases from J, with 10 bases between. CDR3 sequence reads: CAISEAGQANYGYTF. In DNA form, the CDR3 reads TGTGCCATCAGTGAGGCGGGACAAGCTAACTATGGCTACACCTTC.

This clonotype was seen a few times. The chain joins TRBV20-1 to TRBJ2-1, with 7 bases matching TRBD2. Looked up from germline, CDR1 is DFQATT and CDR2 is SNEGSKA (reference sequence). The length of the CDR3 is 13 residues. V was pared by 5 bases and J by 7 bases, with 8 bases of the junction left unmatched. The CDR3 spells CSASSGIMNEQFF. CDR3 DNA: TGCAGTGCTTCTAGCGGTATTATGAATGAGCAGTTCTTC.

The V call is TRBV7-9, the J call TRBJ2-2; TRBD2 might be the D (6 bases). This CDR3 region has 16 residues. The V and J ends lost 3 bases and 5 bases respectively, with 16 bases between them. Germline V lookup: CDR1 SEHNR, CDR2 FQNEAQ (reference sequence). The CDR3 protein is CASSLGPEGLTGELFF. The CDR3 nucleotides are TGTGCCAGCAGCTTGGGCCCGGAGGGCCTGACCGGGGAGCTGTTTTTT.

The CDR3 loop reads CASSLAGAGELFF. DNA of the CDR3: TGTGCCAGCAGTTTAGCGGGGGCCGGGGAGCTGTTTTTT. The chain recombines TRBV27 with TRBJ2-2, with TRBD2 matching over 7 bases. CDR3 length equals 13 residues. The V and J ends lost 2 bases and 6 bases, in that order; junction bases with no gene match: 0. Germline CDR1 is MNHEY and CDR2 is SMNVEV (reference sequence).

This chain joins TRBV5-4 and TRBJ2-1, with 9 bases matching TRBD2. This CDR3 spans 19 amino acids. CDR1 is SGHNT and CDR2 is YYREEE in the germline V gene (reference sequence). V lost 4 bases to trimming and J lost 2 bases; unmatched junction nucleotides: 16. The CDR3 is CASSRGGGAVSMAYNEQFF. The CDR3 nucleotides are TGTGCCAGCAGCCGGGGCGGGGGGGCCGTTTCCATGGCCTACAATGAGCAGTTCTTC.

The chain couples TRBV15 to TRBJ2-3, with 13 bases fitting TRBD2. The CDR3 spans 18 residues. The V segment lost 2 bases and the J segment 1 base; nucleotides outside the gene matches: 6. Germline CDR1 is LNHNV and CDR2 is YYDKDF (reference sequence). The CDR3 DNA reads TGTGCCACCAGCAGACCCGCGACTAGCGGGGGGCGCACAGATACGCAGTATTTT. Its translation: CATSRPATSGGRTDTQYF.

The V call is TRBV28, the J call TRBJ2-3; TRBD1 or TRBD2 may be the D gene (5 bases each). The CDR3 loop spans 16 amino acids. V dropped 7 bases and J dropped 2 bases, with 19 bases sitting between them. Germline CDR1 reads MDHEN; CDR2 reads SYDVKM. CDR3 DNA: TGTGCCAGCATCTCCCGCGTCGGGGCCCTCACAGATACGCAGTATTTT. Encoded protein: CASISRVGALTDTQYF.

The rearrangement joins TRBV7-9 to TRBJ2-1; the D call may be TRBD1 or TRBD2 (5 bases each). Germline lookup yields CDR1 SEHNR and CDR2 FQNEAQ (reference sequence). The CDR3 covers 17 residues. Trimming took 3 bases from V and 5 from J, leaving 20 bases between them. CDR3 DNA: TGTGCCAGCAGCTTGAGACCCGGGACGTCGGGACACAATGAGCAGTTCTTC. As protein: CASSLRPGTSGHNEQFF.